The clone carrying this T cell receptor (beta chain) was seen only a few times. The antigen is undetermined. This CDR3 spans 19 amino acids. Looked up from germline, CDR1 is SEHNR and CDR2 is FQNEAQ (reference sequence). Trimming at V came to 5 bases and at J to 0 bases, leaving 16 bases not matched to a gene. The data belong to a study of cytomegalovirus exposure and HLA in healthy donors. General observations from the study: Researchers reported from a later analysis that most CMV-associated TCR beta chains appeared HLA-restricted. Productive rates of about 87% or about 30% were seen for most TCR beta V segments in an earlier analysis. Later analysis associated a missense DCLRE1C variant with TCR beta V- and J-gene trimming.

Primers included in the PCR were 60 Vbeta and 13 Jbeta primers. Profiled with immunoSEQ multiplex PCR; TCRdb holds only in-frame clones, not every one. Of roughly 110,000 clones in the sample, less than 80% are singletons; the top ten hold around 3.4%. This chain links TRBV7-9 with TRBJ1-1; 9 bases line up with TRBD1. Sequencing was performed on PBMCs. The origin of this receptor is a man aged 55-75 years in good health and CMV-seronegative. The CDR3 protein is CASSEIFGTGNLMNTEAFF. The CDR3 DNA follows: TGTGCCAGCAGCGAGATTTTTGGGACAGGGAACCTCATGAACACTGAAGCTTTCTTT.